A single sample gave rise to the 10 T cell receptor beta chains below, sequenced in a study of T cells in Graves' hyperthyroidism and ophthalmopathy. TCR beta CDR3 regions were amplified from RNA. First-round RT-PCR of the TCR CDR3 relied on the HTBI primer set. TCRdb used MiXCR to reprocess the multiplex PCR reads, holding one entry per CDR3 protein. The table has approximately 520,000 distinct CDR3 sequences, less than 25% seen once. The sequencing input was blood. These receptors all come from a young man with Graves' hyperthyroidism.

Worth noting for this clonotype: Germline and junction disagree at one end, which may indicate a read error. The CDR3 region has the DNA TGTGTCAGCAGATCGCAGGGGAACGAGCAGTACTTC. Residues: CVSRSQGNEQYF. This chain links TRBV3-1 with TRBJ2-7, with D tentatively TRBD1 (6 bases). CDR3 length: 12 amino acids. Germline loops: CDR1 LGHDT, CDR2 YNNKEL (reference sequence).

In its sample, this clonotype was seen many times. The CDR3 DNA reads TGTGCCAGTAGTTGGTCCGCGAATCAGCCCCAGCATTTT. It is translated as CASSWSANQPQHF. The chain recombines TRBV19 with TRBJ1-5, with D uncertain. Germline V lookup: CDR1 LNHDA, CDR2 SQIVND (reference sequence). The CDR3 sequence is 13 residues long. The V end lost 5 bases, the J end lost 4 bases, and 9 bases lay between the germline ends.

This clonotype was seen many times. CDR3 amino acids: CATSDLGGYTF. The CDR3 DNA reads TGTGCCACCAGTGATTTGGGGGGCTACACCTTC. This sequence joins TRBV24-1 and TRBJ1-2, with D unresolved. The CDR3 covers 11 residues. The germline V and J ends were trimmed by 0 bases and 8 bases, with 3 bases remaining between them. CDR1 is KGHDR, CDR2 SFDVKD, per germline.

This clonotype was detected ten times or more. This chain links TRBV28 with TRBJ2-7; weak D call: TRBD2 (6 bases). Germline V CDR1 and CDR2: MDHEN, SYDVKM. The ends were cut back, 3 bases at V and 4 bases at J, with 10 bases in the middle. The CDR3 length is 13 residues. The CDR3 protein is CASSFGGEYEQYF. CDR3 DNA sequence: TGTGCCAGCAGTTTCGGGGGAGAATACGAGCAGTACTTC.

There are many counts of this clonotype. This rearrangement joins TRBV7-9 to TRBJ2-7; 8 nucleotides match TRBD1. The CDR3 spans 14 residues. In germline, CDR1 is SEHNR, CDR2 FQNEAQ (reference sequence). Trimming took 5 bases from V and 1 from J; bases not matched to a gene: 4. CDR3 bases: TGTGCCAGCAGCGACACAGGGGGTTCCTACGAGCAGTACTTC. This sequence encodes CASSDTGGSYEQYF.

The chain recombines TRBV12-3 or TRBV12-4 with TRBJ1-5; 7 bases are a match to TRBD1. V dropped 5 bases and J dropped 5; count of bases not matched to a gene: 12. CDR3 length: 16 amino acids. The CDR3 nucleotides are TGTGCCAGCAGTCCGACGCACAGGGGCCGGGATCAGCCCCAGCATTTT. Translating gives CASSPTHRGRDQPQHF.

This clonotype was seen ten or more times. V and J are TRBV6-2 or TRBV6-3 and TRBJ2-2; D is undetermined. V was trimmed by 3 bases and J by 4 bases, leaving 6 bases between them. This CDR3 comprises 13 residues. In germline, CDR1 is MNHEY, CDR2 SVGEGT. Here the CDR3 DNA reads TGTGCCAGCAGTTATGATCGCACCGGGGAGCTGTTTTTT. Its translation is CASSYDRTGELFF.

This clonotype has at least ten counts. The chain links TRBV6-2 or TRBV6-3 to TRBJ2-7; TRBD1 might be the D (6 bases). Germline V lookup: CDR1 MNHEY, CDR2 SVGEGT. V was trimmed by 7 bases and J by 6 bases, leaving 13 bases between them. This CDR3 contains 12 residues. CDR3 bases: TGTGCCAGCACCGGACCAGGGGCCGAGCAGTACTTC. The encoded protein is CASTGPGAEQYF.

This clonotype appeared many times. The chain combines TRBV20-1 with TRBJ2-2; a weak D match, TRBD1 (6 bases). The CDR3 extends over 14 amino acids. Per germline, CDR1 DFQATT and CDR2 SNEGSKA (reference sequence). Trimming took off 4 bases at V and 7 bases at J, with 16 bases between the two ends. The CDR3 region has the DNA TGCAGTGCTATTAATGGGGGCACGATCGGGGAGCTGTTTTTT. Translation: CSAINGGTIGELFF.

This clonotype was counted at least ten times. The CDR3 reads CASSPTEETQYF. The CDR3 DNA is TGTGCCAGCAGTCCTACTGAGGAGACCCAGTACTTC. J is TRBJ2-5 and V is TRBV12-3 or TRBV12-4; the D is unclear. The CDR3 length is 12 residues. The V end was cut by 5 bases, the J end by 5 bases, with 9 bases between.